Sequencing of this T cell receptor (beta chain) was carried out in a study of control samples from healthy donors and cancer patients (dated by TCRdb to about 2020). The protocol used for the library was the immunoSEQ multiplex PCR assay. TCRdb provides this immuneACCESS table in a form limited to in-frame rearrangements. Some clones are lacking; in checked studies, under half of them reflect an unresolved V gene, and why the rest are absent is not known. This sample has about 120,000 clones in its table, and about nine tenths of those were observed once. Jointly, the top ten make up 7.8% of the sample. Concerning this clone itself: Its antigen is unknown. No much larger clone is present one base from it, and per-base qualities are unavailable.

Trimming removed 4 bases from V and 2 bases from J, leaving 6 bases between the germline ends. From the cysteine through the phenylalanine, the CDR3 covers 12 amino acids. Only the CDR3 portion is preserved as DNA: 36 bases, with reading frame beginning at the first base. The germline V gene sets CDR1 to SGHAT and CDR2 to FQNNGV. The TCR originated in a woman aged 18-29 years in good health. This chain joins TRBV11-2 to TRBJ2-7; the D gene cannot be named for sure. Source material: blood. The nucleotide sequence reads as follows: TGTGCCAGCAGCTCAACTCCCTACGAGCAGTACTTC. It translates to CASSSTPYEQYF.